This record looks at one TCR beta chain sequence and its context. The method was immunoSEQ multiplex PCR; TCRdb's version includes in-frame clones alone and lacks a portion of them. The sample lists around 200,000 clones; 84% were seen once. The source of the sample is a study of blood T cell repertoires in COVID-19. The CDR3 contains 17 residues. The V gene's germline CDR1 is LGHNA and CDR2 YNFKEQ. V was clipped by 0 bases and J by 2 bases, with 15 bases between them. This sequence originates from a man aged 45-65 years with active or convalescent COVID-19. Material for sequencing was peripheral blood. The chain recombines TRBV4-2 with TRBJ2-3; D perhaps matches TRBD1 (5 bases). In nucleotides, the CDR3 is TGTGCCAGCAGCCAAGAAAGTCACAGGCCGGACACAGATACGCAGTATTTT. Amino acids: CASSQESHRPDTDTQYF.